The clone carrying this TCR beta chain was detected only once. Produced via immunoSEQ multiplex PCR; TCRdb's table is partial and in-frame only. The sample contains about 150,000 clones, around 87% of which appear only once. The sample belongs to a study of blood T cell repertoires in COVID-19. CDR1 is SGDLS and CDR2 is YYNGEE in the germline V gene. The trim removed 2 bases at V and 6 bases at J, leaving 10 bases unmatched. The CDR3 has 15 residues. The receptor comes from a woman aged 40 to 50 with acute or convalescent COVID-19. Material for sequencing was peripheral blood. V gene TRBV9 combines with J gene TRBJ1-2; TRBD1 matches 7 bases. CDR3 loop: CASSVEPGQRNGYTF. CDR3 DNA sequence: TGTGCCAGCAGCGTGGAACCGGGACAGAGAAATGGCTACACCTTC.